This paragraph reports one T cell receptor (beta chain). This clone has more than one count but fewer than ten. Its specific antigen is unknown. No base qualities exist here, and no much larger clone lies one base off it. TCRbeta CDR3 regions were amplified from genomic DNA using the immunoSEQ Assay, a bias-controlled multiplex PCR. The study's processing was this. The number of nucleated cells in each sample was estimated by amplification of reference gene primers within the assay. To quantify the absolute abundance of each unique TCRbeta CDR3 rearrangement, sequence reads were collapsed and filtered. For each sample, productive Simpson clonality was calculated as the square root of Simpson's diversity index across productive rearrangements. TCRdb stores this immuneACCESS table with in-frame sequences only. Part of the clones is absent; in the studies checked, under half of the shortfall reflects unresolved V genes, and no reason is known for the rest. Clonal size and the V and J genes are those of that table, whereas D and trimming came from the DNA. In this sample the table shows fewer than 150,000 clones, about 86% of which occur a single time. The ten top clones hold roughly 18% of the sample.

The entry originates in a study of blood T cell repertoires in COVID-19 (dated by TCRdb to 2020 to 2022). The study in broad terms: Samples covering the acute and convalescent phases of COVID-19 were provided by collaborators in the United States, Italy and Spain. Where HLA class I and class II types were available, the types were taken from metadata supplied by the sample provider, not from assay-based typing. Sample metadata almost always included a de-identified subject ID, COVID-19 status, age in years and sex. Subjects who had been exposed to COVID-19, were actively infected with it, or had recovered from it provided the deeply sampled blood TCRbeta repertoires that made up the dataset. A freely available public database, intended as a resource for researchers studying the immune response to SARS-CoV-2, is where the repertoires were released. The material from the prospective study consisted of cDNA or gDNA derived from T cells, B-cell-depleted T cells, or PBMCs. Samples were obtained from the ongoing ImmuneRACE study (first 160 participants) and from over 1,000 subjects provided by 6 global collaborators. The paper's findings and limits, for the study overall: The quantity of clinical and demographic metadata differed by source and by participant and was supplied without curation.

Samples from volunteer blood donors who had recovered from COVID-19 were contributed by a second Seattle source. The collaborating institutions used their own protocols to collect whole blood in K2EDTA tubes. Collaborator samples were shipped for TCRbeta analysis as frozen whole blood, isolated PBMCs, or DNA extracted from either sample type. V is pared back by 2 bases and J by 3 bases, with 9 bases lying between the germline termini. CDR1 and CDR2 are drawn from the germline V gene: SGHDT, YYEEEE. The cysteine opens and the phenylalanine closes a CDR3 of 13 amino acids. The DNA shown is the 39-base CDR3, in frame from base 1.

This TCR was recovered from a woman in her forties or fifties who had recovered from COVID-19. The rearranged chain carries TRBV5-6 and TRBJ2-7; the D segment cannot be called with confidence. The sequenced material came from peripheral blood. The DNA sequence is given as TGTGCCAGCAGCTTCCATCCAGACTACGAGCAGTACTTC. This translates into CASSFHPDYEQYF.